Sequencing of this T cell receptor beta chain was carried out in a study of cytomegalovirus exposure and HLA in healthy donors. V shed 6 bases and J shed 9 bases, with 8 bases lying between them. The CDR3 covers 10 residues. Germline V gene sequence: CDR1 SNHLY, CDR2 FYNNEI. PCR primers comprised 60 Vbeta and 13 Jbeta primers. Sequencing used immunoSEQ multiplex PCR; TCRdb keeps in-frame clones, though not all of them. This table holds approximately 130,000 clones, 80% to 90% found once. The TCR sequence derives from a woman in her twenties or thirties in good health and CMV-seronegative. V and J are TRBV2 and TRBJ2-5; perhaps TRBD1 as D (6 bases). Sequencing input: PBMCs. CDR3 sequence: CASRGTSQYF. DNA for the CDR3: TGTGCCAGCAGAGGGACATCCCAGTACTTC.